This T cell receptor (beta chain) was sequenced in a study of blood T cell repertoires in COVID-19. Study information: Material from acute and convalescent COVID-19 was sourced from the United States, Italy and Spain.

Followed longitudinally, the Seattle patients had been enrolled during active infection. The V segment lost 5 bases and the J segment 7 bases; nucleotides outside the gene matches: 8. The CDR3 sequence is 15 residues long. Looked up from germline, CDR1 is MNHEY and CDR2 is SMNVEV (reference sequence). Original handling: Estimation of nucleated cell counts relied on the amplification of reference gene primers. This table comes from immunoSEQ multiplex PCR, and its TCRdb copy is limited to in-frame clones, with some not included. V, J and clone size were drawn from that table, and D and trimming were deduced from the DNA. The sample carries about 350,000 clones, more than 75% recorded once.

The V gene is TRBV27, the J gene TRBJ2-1; 10 bases align to TRBD1. The sample taken for sequencing was peripheral blood. This TCR derives from a woman in her forties or fifties with COVID-19, enrolled during active disease. In nucleotides, the CDR3 is TGTGCCAGCAGTCACTGGGACAGGGGAACGAATGAGCAGTTCTTC. Residues: CASSHWDRGTNEQFF.